The clone carrying this T cell receptor beta chain was counted a few times. Its antigen is undetermined. This CDR3 has 15 amino acids. The germline gives CDR1 LNHDA, CDR2 SQIVND (reference sequence). The V and J ends lost 2 bases and 0 bases respectively, with 11 bases between them. This sample was taken from a study of CD8+ T cells in alopecia areata. Study-wide results and limits: Lesional scalp, notably in alopecia totalis/universalis, had clonality above that of normal scalp.

Isolated RNA was reverse transcribed into cDNA used as the sequencing template. Assay: immunoSEQ multiplex PCR; the TCRdb copy retains only in-frame clones and omits some. There are fewer than 200,000 clones in the sample; 67% occur only once, and approximately 10% lies in the top ten. Sequenced material: CD8+ T cells sorted from blood, taken at week 0. This TCR was recovered from a human donor with alopecia areata. This chain uses TRBV19 with TRBJ2-7; D is perhaps TRBD1 (6 bases). CDR3 coding DNA: TGTGCCAGTAGTATATACAGGGCAAGCTCCTACGAGCAGTACTTC. Its protein product is CASSIYRASSYEQYF.